A single sample gave rise to the 28 T cell receptor beta chains below, sequenced in a study of blood T cells in healthy people across ages. Sample-barcoded 5' priming and a J-beta primer mix drove a second PCR of about 7 to 11 cycles. TCRdb re-derived calls from the 5' RACE reads in MiXCR, one entry per CDR3 protein. Among 850,000 to 1,000,000 distinct CDR3 sequences listed, roughly 50% were seen once. Sequencing used blood. Source of these receptors: a woman aged 55-70 years in good health.

The rearrangement links TRBV19 to TRBJ2-6; 9 bases are a match to TRBD1. Germline trimming cut 4 bases from V and 0 bases from J; bases unmatched to any gene: 4. The CDR3 runs to 17 residues. From germline, CDR1 is LNHDA and CDR2 SQIVND (reference sequence). The CDR3 DNA is TGTGCCAGTAGTAGGACAGGGGTTACCTCTGGGGCCAACGTCCTGACTTTC. Translating gives CASSRTGVTSGANVLTF.

The rearrangement joins TRBV7-9 to TRBJ2-6; 8 bases are shared with TRBD1. Germline V lookup: CDR1 SEHNR, CDR2 FQNEAQ (reference sequence). CDR3 size: 15 residues. With 4 bases clipped from V and 5 bases from J, the junction kept 4 bases outside the gene matches. The CDR3 DNA reads as TGTGCCAGCAGCTCAAGGACAGGGCGGGCCAACGTCCTGACTTTC. It codes for CASSSRTGRANVLTF.

This chain uses TRBV5-1 with TRBJ2-5; 8 bases line up with TRBD1. Trimming removed 0 bases from V and 3 bases from J; junction bases left unmatched: 10. CDR3 size: 17 residues. CDR1 is SGHRS and CDR2 is YFSETQ in the germline V gene. The CDR3 protein is CASSLGRTGIRKETQYF. CDR3 coding DNA: TGCGCCAGCAGCTTGGGAAGGACAGGGATACGGAAAGAGACCCAGTACTTC.

In this sample, this clonotype turned up a few times. The V and J genes are TRBV6-6 and TRBJ2-7; 12 bases line up with TRBD2. Trimming at V came to 5 bases and at J to 7 bases, leaving 9 bases not matched to a gene. CDR1 and CDR2 from the germline V gene are MNHNY and SVGAGI (reference sequence). This CDR3 has 15 amino acids. CDR3 nucleotide sequence: TGTGCCAGCAGTCTCGGGACTAGCGGGTCCAATGAGCAGTACTTC. Its translation is CASSLGTSGSNEQYF.

This chain joins TRBV12-3 or TRBV12-4 and TRBJ1-5; no firm D call. The ends were cut back, 5 bases at V and 11 bases at J, with 13 bases in the middle. This CDR3 is built from 12 residues. Here the CDR3 DNA reads TGTGCCAGCAGTCCGGAAGGTGGGGCCCAGCATTTT. Protein: CASSPEGGAQHF.

This clonotype has just a few counts. An end of the junction does not agree with germline; a read error may underlie this. The CDR3 DNA follows: TGTGCCAGCAGCTACTCTTCCCGATCCACAGATACGCAGTATTTT. Translating gives CASSYSSRSTDTQYF. The V gene is TRBV6-5, the J gene TRBJ2-3; D is undetermined. Per the germline V gene, CDR1 is MNHEY and CDR2 is SVGAGI. The CDR3 length is 15 residues.

V and J are TRBV28 and TRBJ2-5; D call uncertain. The CDR3 length is 9 residues. V was trimmed by 10 bases and J by 6 bases, leaving 6 bases between them. Per the germline V gene, CDR1 is MDHEN and CDR2 is SYDVKM. The DNA of the CDR3 is TGTGCCACCTCAAAGACCCAGTACTTC. Translating it yields CATSKTQYF.

The chain's CDR3 is CASGPGLAGAGELFF. The CDR3 DNA sequence: TGTGCCAGCGGGCCGGGACTAGCGGGAGCCGGGGAGCTGTTTTTT. The chain carries TRBV6-2 or TRBV6-3 and TRBJ2-2; 14 nucleotides align to TRBD2. The length of the CDR3 is 15 residues. Germline values: CDR1 MNHEY, CDR2 SVGEGT. V lost 8 bases, J lost 6 bases, and 5 bases stayed unmatched.

The chain links TRBV6-5 to TRBJ2-1; D uncertain. Germline assignment: CDR1 MNHEY and CDR2 SVGAGI. The germline V and J ends were trimmed by 0 bases and 6 bases, with 15 bases remaining between them. The CDR3 consists of 16 residues. The CDR3 sequence: CASSYSTGEVSNEQFF. The DNA of the CDR3 is TGTGCCAGCAGTTACTCGACCGGCGAGGTATCCAATGAGCAGTTCTTC.

The rearrangement uses TRBV5-1 and TRBJ2-3; D perhaps matches TRBD1 (5 bases). The CDR3 spans 18 residues. Trimming took off 5 bases at V and 2 bases at J, with 24 bases between the two ends. The germline V gene encodes CDR1 SGHRS and CDR2 YFSETQ. The CDR3 DNA is TGCGCCAGCAGGTCGTCCAGAGGACCTGCCAGGGTCACAGATACGCAGTATTTT. Translating it yields CASRSSRGPARVTDTQYF.

At least ten counts were recorded for this clonotype. This sequence joins TRBV7-8 and TRBJ2-7; D not certain. Trimming removed 5 bases at V and 6 bases at J, with 11 bases between. Germline values: CDR1 SGHVS, CDR2 FQNEAQ. CDR3 size: 12 residues. The CDR3 DNA reads TGTGCCAGCAGCCCGACGATCCCCGAGCAGTACTTC. Amino acid sequence: CASSPTIPEQYF.

V gene TRBV4-2 combines with J gene TRBJ1-3, with D perhaps matching TRBD1 (5 bases). Trimming removed 1 base from V and 8 bases from J, with 12 bases in between. The CDR3 contains 14 residues. CDR1 and CDR2 (germline): LGHNA, YNFKEQ. The CDR3 region has the DNA TGTGCCAGCAGCCAAGCCAGGGCAGCGGACACCATATATTTT. It yields the protein CASSQARAADTIYF.

This chain joins TRBV7-2 and TRBJ2-7; 9 bases agree with TRBD1. Germline V gene data show CDR1 as SGHTA and CDR2 as FQGNSA. Trimming took 8 bases from V and 0 from J; bases not matched to a gene: 8. There are 15 residues in the CDR3. The CDR3: CASSPDRGTSYEQYF. The CDR3 DNA sequence: TGTGCCAGCTCCCCAGACAGGGGGACCTCCTACGAGCAGTACTTC.

This clonotype came up a few times. The chain couples TRBV6-5 to TRBJ1-2; D gene uncertain. Germline V CDR1 and CDR2: MNHEY, SVGAGI. Trimming took 6 bases from V and 7 from J, leaving 15 bases between them. The CDR3 has 13 residues. The CDR3 protein is CASSKGPSGGYTF. The CDR3 DNA reads as TGTGCCAGCAGCAAAGGACCGTCCGGTGGCTACACCTTC.

The rearrangement joins TRBV28 to TRBJ2-7, with D perhaps matching TRBD2 (5 bases). The J call may be incorrect, as the DNA end agrees better with TRBJ2-5. The germline V gene has CDR1 MDHEN and CDR2 SYDVKM. The CDR3 sequence is 13 residues long. This CDR3 reads CASMRASRETQYF. The CDR3 DNA follows: TGTGCCAGCATGAGGGCTAGCAGGGAGACCCAGTACTTC.

The V call is TRBV12-3 or TRBV12-4, the J call TRBJ2-1, with D maybe TRBD2 (5 bases). V was trimmed by 5 bases and J by 5 bases, leaving 19 bases between them. The CDR3 length is 16 residues. The CDR3 nucleotides are TGTGCCAGCAGTCCATGGGTAGCGAGAGTGAACAATGAGCAGTTCTTC. Its protein product is CASSPWVARVNNEQFF.

On this clonotype: The junction departs from germline at one end; a sequencing error may be responsible. The J gene is TRBJ1-4, the V gene TRBV4-3, with a weak D call TRBD1 (5 bases). The CDR3 totals 15 residues. Germline CDR1 LGHNA, CDR2 YSLEER. This CDR3 reads CAGSQEQATNEKLFF. Written as DNA, the CDR3 is TGCGCCGGCAGCCAAGAACAGGCAACTAATGAAAAACTGTTTTTT.

V is TRBV25-1 and J is TRBJ1-4; perhaps TRBD1 as D (5 bases). The CDR3 totals 13 residues. Germline CDR1 is MGHDK and CDR2 is SYGVNS. V lost 4 bases, J lost 8 bases, and 11 bases lay in between. The CDR3 loop is CASSVGAREKLFF. As DNA, the CDR3 is TGTGCCAGCAGTGTTGGGGCTCGGGAAAAACTGTTTTTT.

The table lists this clonotype with many counts. The V gene is TRBV20-1, the J gene TRBJ2-3; 8 bases fit TRBD2. The CDR3 is 15 amino acids. The germline CDR1 and CDR2 sequences are DFQATT and SNEGSKA (reference sequence). The CDR3 here is CSAAPSGPVGDTQYF. In DNA form, the CDR3 reads TGCAGCGCCGCGCCTAGCGGGCCCGTAGGAGATACGCAGTATTTT.

This chain connects TRBV11-1 to TRBJ2-1, with TRBD1 identical over 8 bases. V trimming: 5 bases; J trimming: 5 bases; junction bases outside the gene matches: 11. CDR1 and CDR2 from the germline V gene are SGHAT and FQDESV (reference sequence). The CDR3 spans 16 residues. The CDR3 is CASSRTGWLANNEQFF. The CDR3 region has the DNA TGTGCCAGCAGCCGGACAGGGTGGCTAGCGAACAATGAGCAGTTCTTC.

This clonotype was recorded only once. The rearrangement links TRBV13 to TRBJ1-1; a possible D gene is TRBD1 (5 bases). Germline V gives CDR1 PRHDT, CDR2 FYEKMQ (reference sequence). Trimming left V 3 bases short and J 8 bases short, with 13 bases between. This CDR3 has 13 residues. The CDR3 here is CASSFPEQEEAFF. The CDR3 region has the DNA TGTGCCAGCAGCTTTCCAGAACAGGAGGAAGCTTTCTTT.

The V gene is TRBV20-1, the J gene TRBJ2-7, with D perhaps TRBD1 (6 bases). The germline gives CDR1 DFQATT, CDR2 SNEGSKA (reference sequence). V lost 5 bases and J lost 2, with 16 bases in between. This CDR3 contains 14 residues. CDR3 sequence: CSALTGTSTYEQYF. Here the CDR3 DNA reads TGCAGTGCTCTAACCGGGACATCGACCTACGAGCAGTACTTC.

This clonotype came up many times. The chain joins TRBV7-2 to TRBJ2-7; TRBD1 agrees at 11 bases. The CDR3 consists of 14 residues. The germline V gene has CDR1 SGHTA and CDR2 FQGNSA. V was pared by 5 bases and J by 6 bases, with 6 bases of the junction left unmatched. The CDR3 reads CASSAGQGAIEQYF. The CDR3 nucleotides are TGTGCCAGCAGCGCCGGACAGGGGGCGATCGAGCAGTACTTC.

This clonotype was seen a few times. V and J are TRBV4-1 and TRBJ2-4; D is perhaps TRBD1 or TRBD2 (5 bases each). This CDR3 is built from 15 residues. The germline V gene has CDR1 MGHRA and CDR2 YSYEKL. V dropped 1 base and J dropped 2 bases, with 9 bases sitting between them. This chain's CDR3 is CASSQVGDSKNIQYF. The DNA for the CDR3 is TGCGCCAGCAGCCAAGTGGGGGATTCCAAAAACATTCAGTACTTC.

The chain recombines TRBV24-1 with TRBJ2-1; no clear D gene. CDR1 and CDR2 from the germline V gene are KGHDR and SFDVKD. V was clipped by 4 bases and J by 11 bases, with 17 bases between them. CDR3 size: 14 residues. This CDR3 is CATSETTTAAQQFF. The CDR3 coding sequence is TGTGCCACCAGTGAGACGACCACGGCAGCCCAGCAGTTCTTC.

This sequence joins TRBV11-2 and TRBJ2-7, with D possibly being TRBD2 (6 bases). CDR1 is SGHAT, CDR2 FQNNGV, per germline. This CDR3 is built from 12 residues. V was cut by 6 bases and J by 8 bases, with 14 bases left in between. CDR3 sequence reads: CASRFRESKQYF. As DNA, the CDR3 is TGTGCCAGCAGATTCCGGGAGTCGAAGCAGTACTTC.

V usage is TRBV20-1 and J usage is TRBJ2-1, with TRBD2 as a possible D gene (6 bases). Trimming removed 0 bases from V and 13 bases from J, with 19 bases in between. Per the germline V gene, CDR1 is DFQATT and CDR2 is SNEGSKA (reference sequence). The CDR3 extends over 14 amino acids. The DNA of the CDR3 is TGCAGTGCTAGAGACCCTGATACAAGGGGAGGACAGTTCTTC. As protein: CSARDPDTRGGQFF.

The chain recombines TRBV28 with TRBJ2-7; tentatively, D is TRBD1 or TRBD2 (5 bases each). The V gene lost 6 bases and the J gene lost 1 base, with 19 bases spanning the gap. There are 16 residues in the CDR3. CDR1 is MDHEN, CDR2 SYDVKM, per germline. Here the CDR3 DNA reads TGTGCCAGCAGATCCCGGGGCGGCCTCGGGTCCTACGAGCAGTACTTC. Its translation: CASRSRGGLGSYEQYF. Full variable domain (missing parts from reference TRBV28 and TRBJ2-7): DVKVTQSSRYLVKRTGEKVFLECVQDMDHENMFWYRQDPGLGLRLIYFSYDVKMKEKGDIPEGYSVSREKKERFSLILESASTNQTSMYLCASRSRGGLGSYEQYFGPGTRLTVT.